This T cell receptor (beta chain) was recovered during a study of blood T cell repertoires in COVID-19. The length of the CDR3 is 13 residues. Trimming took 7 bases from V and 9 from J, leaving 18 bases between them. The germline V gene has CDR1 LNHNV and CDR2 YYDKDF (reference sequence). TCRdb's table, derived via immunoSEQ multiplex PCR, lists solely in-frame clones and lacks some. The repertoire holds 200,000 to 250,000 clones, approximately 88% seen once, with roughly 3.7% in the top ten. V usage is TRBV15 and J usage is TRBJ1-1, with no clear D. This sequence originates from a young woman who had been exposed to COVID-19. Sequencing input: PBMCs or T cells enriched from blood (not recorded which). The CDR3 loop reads CATMVYGTSQAFF. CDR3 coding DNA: TGTGCCACCATGGTCTACGGCACTAGTCAAGCTTTCTTT.